This record concerns one T cell receptor beta chain sequence. This record comes from a study of blood T cell repertoires in COVID-19. In the study overall: Acute-phase and convalescent COVID-19 samples originated in the United States, Italy and Spain. The analysed material was cDNA or gDNA that came from T cells, B-cell-depleted T cells, or PBMCs.

CDR3 length equals 15 residues. After removal of 4 bases from V and 5 bases from J, the junction contained 8 bases not matched to a gene. Germline V gene lookup returns CDR1 LGHNA and CDR2 YNFKEQ. As processed by the authors: Amplification from reference gene primers served as the basis for estimated nucleated cell counts. TCRdb's table, derived via immunoSEQ multiplex PCR, lists solely in-frame clones and lacks some. The D gene and trimming were derived from the DNA, and the V and J assignments and clone size from that table. This sample has some 120,000 clones, with around 78% found just once. Sequencing was done on a sample of peripheral blood. This TCR derives from a man aged 30-40 years with acute or convalescent COVID-19. The chain employs TRBV4-2 and TRBJ2-5; 9 bases fit TRBD2. The CDR3 bases are TGTGCCAGCAGCCCCTTCGGCGGGGGGGCCGAGACCCAGTACTTC. Amino acids: CASSPFGGGAETQYF.